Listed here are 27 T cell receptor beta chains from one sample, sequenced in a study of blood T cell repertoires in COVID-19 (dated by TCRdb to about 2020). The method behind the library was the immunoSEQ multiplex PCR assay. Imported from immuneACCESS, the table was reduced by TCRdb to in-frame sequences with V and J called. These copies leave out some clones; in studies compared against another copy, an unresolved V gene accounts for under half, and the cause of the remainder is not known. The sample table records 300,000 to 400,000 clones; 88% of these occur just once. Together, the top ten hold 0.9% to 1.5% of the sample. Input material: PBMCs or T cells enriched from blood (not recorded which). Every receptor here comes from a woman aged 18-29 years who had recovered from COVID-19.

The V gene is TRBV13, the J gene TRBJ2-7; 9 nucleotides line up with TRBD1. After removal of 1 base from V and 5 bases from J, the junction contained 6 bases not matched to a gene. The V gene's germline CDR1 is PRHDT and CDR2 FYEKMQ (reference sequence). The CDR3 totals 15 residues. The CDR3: CASSLAAQGAHEQYF. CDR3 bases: TGTGCCAGCAGCTTAGCCGCACAGGGGGCGCACGAGCAGTACTTC.

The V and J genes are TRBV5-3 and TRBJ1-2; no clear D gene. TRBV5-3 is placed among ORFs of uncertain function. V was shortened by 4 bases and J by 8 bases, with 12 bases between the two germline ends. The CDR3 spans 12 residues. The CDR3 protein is CARSHPSGGYTF. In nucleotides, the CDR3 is TGTGCCAGAAGCCACCCATCGGGAGGCTACACCTTC.

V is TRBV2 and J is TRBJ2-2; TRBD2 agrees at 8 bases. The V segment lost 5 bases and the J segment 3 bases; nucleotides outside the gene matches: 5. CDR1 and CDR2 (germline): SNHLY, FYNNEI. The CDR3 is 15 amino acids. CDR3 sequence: CASSWFGGDTGELFF. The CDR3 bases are TGTGCCAGCAGTTGGTTCGGGGGGGACACCGGGGAGCTGTTTTTT.

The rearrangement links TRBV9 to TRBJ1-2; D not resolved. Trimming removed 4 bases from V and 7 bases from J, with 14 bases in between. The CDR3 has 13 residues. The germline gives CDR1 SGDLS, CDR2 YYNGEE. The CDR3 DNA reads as TGTGCCAGCAGCCGGGAAAGGCTCGCTGGCTACACCTTC. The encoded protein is CASSRERLAGYTF.

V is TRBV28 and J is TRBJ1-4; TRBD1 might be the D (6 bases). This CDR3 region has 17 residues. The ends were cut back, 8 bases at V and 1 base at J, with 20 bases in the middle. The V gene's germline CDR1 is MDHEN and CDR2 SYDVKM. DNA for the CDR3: TGTGCCAGCTCCCAACCCCAGGGGATTAGAACTAATGAAAAACTGTTTTTT. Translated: CASSQPQGIRTNEKLFF.

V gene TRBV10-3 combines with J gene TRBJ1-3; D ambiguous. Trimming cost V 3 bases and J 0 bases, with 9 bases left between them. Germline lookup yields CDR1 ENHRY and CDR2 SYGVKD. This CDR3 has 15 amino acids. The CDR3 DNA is TGTGCCATCAGTGATCTGTCTACCTCTGGAAACACCATATATTTT. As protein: CAISDLSTSGNTIYF.

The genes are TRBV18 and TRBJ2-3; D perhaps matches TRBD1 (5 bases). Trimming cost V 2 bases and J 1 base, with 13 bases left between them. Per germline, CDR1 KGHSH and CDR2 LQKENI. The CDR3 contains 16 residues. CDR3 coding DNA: TGTGCCAGCTCACCATCTAAGGTACAGGGCACAGATACGCAGTATTTT. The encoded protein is CASSPSKVQGTDTQYF.

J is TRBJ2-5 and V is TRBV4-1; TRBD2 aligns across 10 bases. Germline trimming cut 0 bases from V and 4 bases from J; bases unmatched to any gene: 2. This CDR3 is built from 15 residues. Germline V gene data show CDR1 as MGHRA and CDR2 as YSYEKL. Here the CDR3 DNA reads TGCGCCAGCAGCCAAGAAGCGGGGGGGCGAGAGACCCAGTACTTC. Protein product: CASSQEAGGRETQYF.

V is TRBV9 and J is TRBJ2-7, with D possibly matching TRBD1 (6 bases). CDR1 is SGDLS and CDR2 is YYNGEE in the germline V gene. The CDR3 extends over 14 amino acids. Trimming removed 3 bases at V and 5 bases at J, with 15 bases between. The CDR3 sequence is CASSETGTLHEQYF. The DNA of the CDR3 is TGTGCCAGCAGCGAAACCGGGACACTGCACGAGCAGTACTTC. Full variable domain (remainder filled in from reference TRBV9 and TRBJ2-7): DSGVTQTPKHLITATGQRVTLRCSPRSGDLSVYWYQQSLDQGLQFLIQYYNGEERAKGNILERFSAQQFPDLHSELNLSSLELGDSALYFCASSETGTLHEQYFGPGTRLTVT.

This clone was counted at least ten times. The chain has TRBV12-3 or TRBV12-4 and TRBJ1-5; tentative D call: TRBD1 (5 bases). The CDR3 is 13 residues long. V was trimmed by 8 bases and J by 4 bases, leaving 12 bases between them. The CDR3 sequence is CASGTGANQPQHF. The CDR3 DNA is TGTGCCAGCGGGACGGGAGCAAATCAGCCCCAGCATTTT.

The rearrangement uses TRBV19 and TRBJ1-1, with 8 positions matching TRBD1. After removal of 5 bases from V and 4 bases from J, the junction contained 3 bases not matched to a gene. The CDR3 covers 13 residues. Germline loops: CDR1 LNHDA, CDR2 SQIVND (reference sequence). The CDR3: CASSPTGVTEAFF. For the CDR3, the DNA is TGTGCCAGTAGTCCGACAGGGGTCACTGAAGCTTTCTTT.

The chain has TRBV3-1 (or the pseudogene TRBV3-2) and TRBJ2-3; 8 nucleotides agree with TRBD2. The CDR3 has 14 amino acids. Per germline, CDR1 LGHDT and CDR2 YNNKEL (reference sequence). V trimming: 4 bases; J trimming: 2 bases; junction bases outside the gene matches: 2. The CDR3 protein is CASSPGLATDTQYF. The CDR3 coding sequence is TGTGCCAGCAGCCCCGGACTAGCCACAGATACGCAGTATTTT.

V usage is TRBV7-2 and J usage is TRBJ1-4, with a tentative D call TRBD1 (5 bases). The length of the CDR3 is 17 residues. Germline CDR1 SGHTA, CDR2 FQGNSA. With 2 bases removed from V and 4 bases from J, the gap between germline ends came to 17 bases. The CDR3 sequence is CASSLTFQGDFNEKLFF. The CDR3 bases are TGTGCCAGCAGCTTAACCTTTCAGGGTGATTTTAATGAAAAACTGTTTTTT.

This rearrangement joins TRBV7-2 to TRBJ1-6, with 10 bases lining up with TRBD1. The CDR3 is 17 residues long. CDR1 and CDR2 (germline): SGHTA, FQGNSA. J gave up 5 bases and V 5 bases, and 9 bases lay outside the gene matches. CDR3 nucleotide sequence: TGTGCCAGCAGCGCCCAGGGGGGACAGGGGCATAATTCACCCCTCCACTTT. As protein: CASSAQGGQGHNSPLHF.

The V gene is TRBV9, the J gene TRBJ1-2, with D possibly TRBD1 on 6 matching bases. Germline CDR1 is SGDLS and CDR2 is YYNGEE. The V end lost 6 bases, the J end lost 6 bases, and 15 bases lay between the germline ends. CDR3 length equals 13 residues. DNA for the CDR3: TGTGCCAGCACAGGGGCAATTCTCAATGGCTACACCTTC. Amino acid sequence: CASTGAILNGYTF.

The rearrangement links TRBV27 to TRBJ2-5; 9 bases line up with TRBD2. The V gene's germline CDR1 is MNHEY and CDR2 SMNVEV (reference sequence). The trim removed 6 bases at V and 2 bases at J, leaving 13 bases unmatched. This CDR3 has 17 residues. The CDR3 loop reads CASSNRAGGRAQETQYF. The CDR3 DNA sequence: TGTGCCAGCAGCAATCGCGCCGGCGGGAGGGCACAAGAGACCCAGTACTTC.

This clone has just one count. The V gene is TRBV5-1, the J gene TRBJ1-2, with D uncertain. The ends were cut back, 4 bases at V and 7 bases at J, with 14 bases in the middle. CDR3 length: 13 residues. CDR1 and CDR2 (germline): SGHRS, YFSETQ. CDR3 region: CASSLALGVGYTF. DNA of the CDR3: TGCGCCAGCAGCCTTGCCCTGGGAGTTGGCTACACCTTC.

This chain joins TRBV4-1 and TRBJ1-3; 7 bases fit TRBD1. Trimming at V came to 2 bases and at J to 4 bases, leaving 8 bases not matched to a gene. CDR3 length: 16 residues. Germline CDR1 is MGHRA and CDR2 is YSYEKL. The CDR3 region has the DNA TGCGCCAGCAGCCAAATAAAGGGGGCGAAAGGAAACACCATATATTTT. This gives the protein CASSQIKGAKGNTIYF.

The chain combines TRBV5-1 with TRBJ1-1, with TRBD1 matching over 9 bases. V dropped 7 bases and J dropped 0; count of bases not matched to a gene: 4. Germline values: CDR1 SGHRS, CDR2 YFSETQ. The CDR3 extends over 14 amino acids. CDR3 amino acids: CASSWTGVNTEAFF. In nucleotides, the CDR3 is TGCGCCAGCTCGTGGACAGGGGTGAACACTGAAGCTTTCTTT.

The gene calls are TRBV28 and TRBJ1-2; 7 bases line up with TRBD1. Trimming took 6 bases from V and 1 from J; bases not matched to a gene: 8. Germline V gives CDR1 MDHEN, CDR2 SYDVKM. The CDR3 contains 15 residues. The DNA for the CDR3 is TGTGCCAGCAGGAACGGGGACAGAATTAACTATGGCTACACCTTC. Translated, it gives CASRNGDRINYGYTF.

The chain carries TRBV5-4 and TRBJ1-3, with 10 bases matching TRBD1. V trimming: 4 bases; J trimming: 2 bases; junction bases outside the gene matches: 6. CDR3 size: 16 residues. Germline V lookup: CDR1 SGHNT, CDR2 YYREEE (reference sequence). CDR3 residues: CASSPGTGATGNTIYF. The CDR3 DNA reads TGTGCCAGCAGCCCAGGGACAGGGGCGACTGGAAACACCATATATTTT.

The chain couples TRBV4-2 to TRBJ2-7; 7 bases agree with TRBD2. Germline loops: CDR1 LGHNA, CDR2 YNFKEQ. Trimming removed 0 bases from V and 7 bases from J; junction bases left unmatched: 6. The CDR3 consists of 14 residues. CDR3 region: CASSQDSREEEQYF. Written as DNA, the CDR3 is TGTGCCAGCAGCCAAGATTCCCGGGAGGAAGAGCAGTACTTC.

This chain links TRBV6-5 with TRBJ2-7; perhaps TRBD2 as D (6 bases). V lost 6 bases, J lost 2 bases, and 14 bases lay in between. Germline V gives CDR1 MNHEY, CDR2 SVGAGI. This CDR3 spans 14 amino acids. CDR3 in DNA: TGTGCCAGCAGCGAGGGACTGGCCCCCTACGAGCAGTACTTC. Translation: CASSEGLAPYEQYF.

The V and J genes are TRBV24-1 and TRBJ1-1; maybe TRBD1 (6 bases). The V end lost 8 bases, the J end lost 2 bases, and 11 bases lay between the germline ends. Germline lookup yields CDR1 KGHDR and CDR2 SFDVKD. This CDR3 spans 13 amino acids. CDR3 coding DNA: TGTGCCACCACCGCGGACAGAAACACTGAAGCTTTCTTT. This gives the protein CATTADRNTEAFF.

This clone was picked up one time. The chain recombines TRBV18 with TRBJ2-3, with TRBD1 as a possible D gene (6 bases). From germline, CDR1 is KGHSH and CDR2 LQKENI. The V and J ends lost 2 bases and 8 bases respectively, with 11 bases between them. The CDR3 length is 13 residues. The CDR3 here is CASSPIQGVTQYF. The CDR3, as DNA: TGTGCCAGCTCACCAATACAGGGAGTTACGCAGTATTTT.

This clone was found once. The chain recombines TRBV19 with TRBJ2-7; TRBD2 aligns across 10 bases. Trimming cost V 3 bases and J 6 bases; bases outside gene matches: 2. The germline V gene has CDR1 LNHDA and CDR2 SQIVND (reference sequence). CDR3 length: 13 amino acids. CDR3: CASSIGLAAEQYF. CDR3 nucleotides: TGTGCCAGTAGTATCGGACTAGCGGCCGAGCAGTACTTC.

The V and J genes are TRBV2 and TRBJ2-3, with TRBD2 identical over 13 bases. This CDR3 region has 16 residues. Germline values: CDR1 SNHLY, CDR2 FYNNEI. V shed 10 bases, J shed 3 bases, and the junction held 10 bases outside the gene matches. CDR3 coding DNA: TGTGCCATCCGCTGGACTAGCGGGAGAAAGACAGATACGCAGTATTTT. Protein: CAIRWTSGRKTDTQYF.